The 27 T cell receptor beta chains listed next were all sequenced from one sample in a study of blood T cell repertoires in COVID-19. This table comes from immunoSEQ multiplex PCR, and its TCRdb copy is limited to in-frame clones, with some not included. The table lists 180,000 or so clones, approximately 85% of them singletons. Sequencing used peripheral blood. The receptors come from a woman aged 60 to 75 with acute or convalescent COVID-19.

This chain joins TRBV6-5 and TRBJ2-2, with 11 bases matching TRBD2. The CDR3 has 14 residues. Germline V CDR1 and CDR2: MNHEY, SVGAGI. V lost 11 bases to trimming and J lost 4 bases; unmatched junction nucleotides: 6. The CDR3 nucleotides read TGTGCCGGACGGACTAGCGGGTCCACCGGGGAGCTGTTTTTT. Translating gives CAGRTSGSTGELFF.

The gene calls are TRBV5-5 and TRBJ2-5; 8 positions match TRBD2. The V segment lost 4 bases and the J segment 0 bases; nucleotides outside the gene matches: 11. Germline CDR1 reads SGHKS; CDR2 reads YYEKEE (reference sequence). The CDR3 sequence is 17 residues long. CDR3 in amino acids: CASSQELAALYQETQYF. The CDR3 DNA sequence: TGTGCCAGCAGCCAAGAACTAGCGGCCTTGTACCAAGAGACCCAGTACTTC.

This chain's CDR3 is CASSSGQPVLNTEAFF. The CDR3, as DNA: TGCGCCAGCAGCTCAGGACAGCCAGTACTGAACACTGAAGCTTTCTTT. The chain is built from TRBV5-1 and TRBJ1-1; weak D call: TRBD1 (6 bases). This CDR3 spans 16 amino acids. The germline gives CDR1 SGHRS, CDR2 YFSETQ. V was shortened by 3 bases and J by 0 bases, with 15 bases between the two germline ends.

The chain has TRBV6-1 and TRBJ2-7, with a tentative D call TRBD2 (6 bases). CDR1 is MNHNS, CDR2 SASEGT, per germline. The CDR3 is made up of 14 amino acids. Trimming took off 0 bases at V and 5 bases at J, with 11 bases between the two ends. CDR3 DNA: TGTGCCAGCAGTGAAGCGGGGCGGGGTGACGAGCAGTACGTC. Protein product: CASSEAGRGDEQYV.

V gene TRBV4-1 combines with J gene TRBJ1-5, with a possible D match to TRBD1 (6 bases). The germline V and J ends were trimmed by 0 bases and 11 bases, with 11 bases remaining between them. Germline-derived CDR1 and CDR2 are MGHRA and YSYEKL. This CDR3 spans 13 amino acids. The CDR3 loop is CASSQDGGKAQHF. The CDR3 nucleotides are TGCGCCAGCAGCCAAGATGGGGGCAAGGCCCAGCATTTT.

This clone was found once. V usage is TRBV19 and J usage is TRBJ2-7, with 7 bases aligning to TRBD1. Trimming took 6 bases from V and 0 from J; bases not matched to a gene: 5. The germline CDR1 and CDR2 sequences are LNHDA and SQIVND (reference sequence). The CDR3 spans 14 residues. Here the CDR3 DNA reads TGTGCCAGTAGACGACAGGGAGTCTCCTACGAGCAGTACTTC. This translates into CASRRQGVSYEQYF.

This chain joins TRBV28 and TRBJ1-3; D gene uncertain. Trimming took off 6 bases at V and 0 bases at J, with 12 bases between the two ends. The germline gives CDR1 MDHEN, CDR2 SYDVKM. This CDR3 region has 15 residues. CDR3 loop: CASSTPFSSGNTIYF. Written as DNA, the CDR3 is TGTGCCAGCAGCACCCCCTTTAGCTCTGGAAACACCATATATTTT.

CDR3 amino acids: CASGGFRGVNTEAFF. The CDR3 DNA follows: TGTGCCAGCGGGGGCTTCAGGGGGGTGAACACTGAAGCTTTCTTT. J is TRBJ1-1 and V is TRBV19; TRBD1 matches at 7 bases. This CDR3 has 15 amino acids. J gave up 0 bases and V 9 bases, and 10 bases lay outside the gene matches. Germline CDR1 is LNHDA and CDR2 is SQIVND (reference sequence).

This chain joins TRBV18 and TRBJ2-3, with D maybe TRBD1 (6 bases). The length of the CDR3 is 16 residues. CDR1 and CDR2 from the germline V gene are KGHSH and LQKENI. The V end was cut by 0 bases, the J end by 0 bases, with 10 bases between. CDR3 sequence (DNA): TGTGCCAGCTCACCACCGACAGGTACTAGCACAGATACGCAGTATTTT. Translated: CASSPPTGTSTDTQYF.

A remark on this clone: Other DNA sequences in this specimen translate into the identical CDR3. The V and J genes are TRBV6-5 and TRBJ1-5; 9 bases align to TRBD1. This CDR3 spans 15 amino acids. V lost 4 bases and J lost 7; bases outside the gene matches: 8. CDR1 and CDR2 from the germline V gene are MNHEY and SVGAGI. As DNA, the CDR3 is TGTGCCAGCAGTTCCGGGACAGGGCTTGGGCAGCCCCAGCATTTT. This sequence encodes CASSSGTGLGQPQHF.

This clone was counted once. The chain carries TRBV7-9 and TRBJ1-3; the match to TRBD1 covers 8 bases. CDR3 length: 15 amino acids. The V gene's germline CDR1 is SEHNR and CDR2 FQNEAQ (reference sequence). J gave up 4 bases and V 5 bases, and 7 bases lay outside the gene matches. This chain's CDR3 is CASSLAGGFGNTIYF. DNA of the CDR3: TGTGCCAGCAGCCTTGCAGGGGGCTTCGGAAACACCATATATTTT.

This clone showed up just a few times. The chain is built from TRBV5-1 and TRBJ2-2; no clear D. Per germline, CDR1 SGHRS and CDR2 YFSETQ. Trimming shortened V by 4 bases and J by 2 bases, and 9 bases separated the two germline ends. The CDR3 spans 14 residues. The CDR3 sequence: CASSENTNTGELFF. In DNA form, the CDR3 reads TGCGCCAGCAGCGAGAATACCAACACCGGGGAGCTGTTTTTT.

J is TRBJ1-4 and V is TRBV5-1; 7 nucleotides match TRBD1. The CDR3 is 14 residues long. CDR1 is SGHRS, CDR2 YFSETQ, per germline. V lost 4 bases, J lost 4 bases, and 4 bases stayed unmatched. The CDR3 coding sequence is TGCGCCAGCAGCGACAGGGTAGATAATGAAAAACTGTTTTTT. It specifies CASSDRVDNEKLFF.

The CDR3 DNA sequence: TGTGCCTGGAGCTTGGCTTCCTATGGCTACACCTTC. It encodes CAWSLASYGYTF. The gene calls are TRBV30 and TRBJ1-2; D call uncertain. The germline V and J ends were trimmed by 3 bases and 4 bases, with 9 bases remaining between them. The CDR3 covers 12 residues. Germline assignment: CDR1 GTSNPN and CDR2 SVGIG (reference sequence).

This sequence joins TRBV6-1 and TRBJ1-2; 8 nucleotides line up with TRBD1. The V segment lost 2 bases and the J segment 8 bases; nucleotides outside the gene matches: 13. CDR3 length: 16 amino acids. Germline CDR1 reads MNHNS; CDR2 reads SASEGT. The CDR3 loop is CASSELPGTGGGGYTF. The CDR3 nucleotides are TGTGCCAGCAGTGAACTCCCCGGGACAGGAGGAGGAGGCTACACCTTC.

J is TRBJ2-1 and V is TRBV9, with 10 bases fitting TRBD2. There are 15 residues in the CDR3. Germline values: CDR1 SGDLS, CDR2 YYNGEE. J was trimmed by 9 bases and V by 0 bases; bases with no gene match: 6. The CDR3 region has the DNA TGTGCCAGCAGCGTAGGCAGCGGGAGGGCCAGTGAGCAGTTCTTC. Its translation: CASSVGSGRASEQFF.

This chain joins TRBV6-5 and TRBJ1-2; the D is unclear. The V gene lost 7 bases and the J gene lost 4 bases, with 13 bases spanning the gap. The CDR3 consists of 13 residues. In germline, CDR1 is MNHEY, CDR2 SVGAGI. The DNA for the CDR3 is TGTGCCAGCACCGGACTCGTAGGCTATGGCTACACCTTC. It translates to CASTGLVGYGYTF.

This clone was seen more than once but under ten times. The CDR3 DNA reads as TGTGCCAGTAAGGGGGCCGGAGAGACCCAGTACTTC. The encoded protein is CASKGAGETQYF. The chain links TRBV9 to TRBJ2-5; 7 positions agree with TRBD1. CDR3 length equals 12 residues. Germline CDR1 SGDLS, CDR2 YYNGEE. V shed 8 bases, J shed 4 bases, and the junction held 5 bases outside the gene matches.

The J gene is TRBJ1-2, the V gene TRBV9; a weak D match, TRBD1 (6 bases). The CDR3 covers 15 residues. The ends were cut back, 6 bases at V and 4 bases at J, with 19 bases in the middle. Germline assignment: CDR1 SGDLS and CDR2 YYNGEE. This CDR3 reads CASTPGGGGLYGYTF. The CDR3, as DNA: TGTGCCAGCACCCCCGGGGGAGGGGGTCTCTATGGCTACACCTTC.

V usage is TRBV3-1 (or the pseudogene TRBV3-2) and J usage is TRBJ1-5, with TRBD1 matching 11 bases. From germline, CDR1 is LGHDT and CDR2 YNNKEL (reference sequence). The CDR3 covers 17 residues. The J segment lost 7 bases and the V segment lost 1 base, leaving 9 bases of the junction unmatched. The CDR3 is CASSQGLDRGQRQPQHF. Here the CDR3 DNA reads TGTGCCAGCAGCCAAGGACTGGACAGGGGGCAGAGACAGCCCCAGCATTTT.

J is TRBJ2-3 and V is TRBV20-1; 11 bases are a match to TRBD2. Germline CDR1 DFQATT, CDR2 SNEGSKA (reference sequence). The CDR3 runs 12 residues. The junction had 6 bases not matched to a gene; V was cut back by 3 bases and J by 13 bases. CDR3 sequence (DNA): TGCAGTGCTAGTATTAGCGGGAGGGTTGAGTATTTT. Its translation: CSASISGRVEYF.

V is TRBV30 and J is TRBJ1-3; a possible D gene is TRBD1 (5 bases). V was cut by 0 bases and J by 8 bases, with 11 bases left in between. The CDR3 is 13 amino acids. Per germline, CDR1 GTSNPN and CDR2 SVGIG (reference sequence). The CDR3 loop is CAWSVLGGDTIYF. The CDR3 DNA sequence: TGTGCCTGGAGTGTACTGGGGGGGGACACCATATATTTT.

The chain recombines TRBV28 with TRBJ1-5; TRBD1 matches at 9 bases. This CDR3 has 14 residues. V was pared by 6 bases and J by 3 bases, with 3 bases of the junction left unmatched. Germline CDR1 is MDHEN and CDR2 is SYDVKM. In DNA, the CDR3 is TGTGCCAGCAGAACAGGGGGCATCAATCAGCCCCAGCATTTT. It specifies CASRTGGINQPQHF.

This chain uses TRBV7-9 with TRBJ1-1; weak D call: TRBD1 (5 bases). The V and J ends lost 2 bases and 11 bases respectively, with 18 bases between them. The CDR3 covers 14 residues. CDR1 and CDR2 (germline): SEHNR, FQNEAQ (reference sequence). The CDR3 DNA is TGTGCCAGCAGCTTATCGGTGGCAGGGCAAGGCGCTTTCTTT. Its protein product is CASSLSVAGQGAFF.

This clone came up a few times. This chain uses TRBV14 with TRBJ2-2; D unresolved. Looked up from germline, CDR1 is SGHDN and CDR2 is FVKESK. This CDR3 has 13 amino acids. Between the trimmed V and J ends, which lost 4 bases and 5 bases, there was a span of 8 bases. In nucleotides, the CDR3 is TGTGCCAGCAGCCCGGAGCCTACCGGGGAGCTGTTTTTT. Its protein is CASSPEPTGELFF.

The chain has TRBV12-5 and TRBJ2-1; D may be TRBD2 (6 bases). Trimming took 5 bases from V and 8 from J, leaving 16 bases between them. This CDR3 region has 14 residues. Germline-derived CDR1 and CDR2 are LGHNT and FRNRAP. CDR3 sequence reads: CASGPGPRDYEQFF. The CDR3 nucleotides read TGTGCTAGTGGTCCGGGACCCAGGGACTATGAGCAGTTCTTC.

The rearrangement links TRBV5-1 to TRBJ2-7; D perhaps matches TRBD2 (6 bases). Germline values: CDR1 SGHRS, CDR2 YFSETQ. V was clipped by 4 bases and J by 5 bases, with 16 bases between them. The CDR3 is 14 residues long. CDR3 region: CASSGGTPPHEQYF. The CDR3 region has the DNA TGCGCCAGCAGCGGTGGGACTCCGCCCCACGAGCAGTACTTC.